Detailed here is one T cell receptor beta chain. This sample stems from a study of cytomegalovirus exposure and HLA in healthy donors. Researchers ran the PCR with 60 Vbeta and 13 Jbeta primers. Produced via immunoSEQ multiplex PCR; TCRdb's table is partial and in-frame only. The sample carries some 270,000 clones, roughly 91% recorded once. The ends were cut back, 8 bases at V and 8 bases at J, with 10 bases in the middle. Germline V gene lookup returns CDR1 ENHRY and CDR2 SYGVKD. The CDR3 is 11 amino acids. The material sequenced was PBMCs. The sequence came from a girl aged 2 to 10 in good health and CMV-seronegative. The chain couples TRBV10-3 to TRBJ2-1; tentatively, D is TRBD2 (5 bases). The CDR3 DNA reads TGTGCCATCCCCCCGAGGGATGAGCAGTTCTTC. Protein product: CAIPPRDEQFF.